One sample yielded the 2 T cell receptor beta chains listed below, sequenced in a study of identical twins. One entry per CDR3 protein results from TCRdb running MiXCR on the 5' RACE reads. This table has 700,000 or so distinct CDR3 sequences, under 9% appearing once. In addition, the sample was reused for a study of yellow fever vaccine responses in identical twins.

The sequencing sample was made of PBMCs. The receptors come from a woman aged 18-35 years in good health.

This clonotype was observed a handful of times. The CDR3 here is CASSLPGTGSLEQYF. The DNA for the CDR3 is TGTGCCAGCAGCTTACCCGGGACAGGGTCCCTCGAGCAGTACTTC. The gene calls are TRBV5-4 and TRBJ2-7; the match to TRBD1 covers 9 bases. Germline CDR1 and CDR2: SGHNT and YYREEE (reference sequence). The CDR3 is 15 residues long. V shed 2 bases, J shed 6 bases, and the junction held 9 bases outside the gene matches. The full variable domain, with the rest looked up from reference TRBV5-4 and TRBJ2-7, is ETGVTQSPTHLIKTRGQQVTLRCSSQSGHNTVSWYQQALGQGPQFIFQYYREEENGRGNFPPRFSGLQFPNYSSELNVNALELDDSALYLCASSLPGTGSLEQYFGPGTRLTVT.

V and J are TRBV7-9 and TRBJ2-6; D is undetermined. The CDR3 covers 13 residues. V gave up 7 bases and J gave up 1 base, with 5 bases separating them. Germline V CDR1 and CDR2: SEHNR, FQNEAQ (reference sequence). CDR3 DNA: TGTGCCAGCACCCAATCTGGGGCCAACGTCCTGACTTTC. This codes for CASTQSGANVLTF.